This TCR beta chain was observed in a study of T cell responses to AZD1222 COVID-19 vaccine (TCRdb year 2021). Regarding the study in general: AZD1222 recipients with second doses at about 4 weeks or about 12 weeks were pooled, because spike-specific TCR depth and breadth did not differ between schedules. TCR sequencing was performed for 230 to 250 trial participants, of whom about 200 were given two doses of AZD1222 and roughly 25 were given two doses of MenACWY control vaccine. Trial participants were enrolled by age into subgroups of 18-55, 56-69 and 70-plus years, and around 150, 29 and 61 TCR-sequenced participants, respectively, were included in these subgroups. Overall results and qualifications from the work: Conclusions about previously exposed vaccinees are limited because only five or six AZD1222 recipients were SARS-CoV-2 seropositive at baseline. The 56-69-year group was small, and its depth increase did not reach significance, likely because of low power. After two AZD1222 doses, spike-specific TCR breadth and depth were significantly higher than at day 0 and than in MenACWY recipients. Participants were mostly white British and included more females than males, and it was suggested by the authors that clonal diversity may have been underestimated. The vaccine-associated CD4 TCRs covered the entire spike protein, and the dominant responses fell in regions 160-218 and 743-854. Epitopes outside the regions mutated in the B.1.351 and B.1.1.7 variants were reportedly recognized by nearly half of the unique spike-specific TCRs. Because no day 14 peak-response samples were available, repertoires were characterized only after the peak T cell response.

The time point label of this sample denotes: baseline before first vaccination. Vaccinee samples came from UK trials COV001 and COV002, including a single-blind randomized controlled phase 2/3 trial of AZD1222 (ChAdOx1 nCoV-19) in healthy adults. For TCRbeta chain sequencing, PBMC samples were collected from trial participants at day 0 and at day 28 after the second dose. The CDR3 regions of human TCRbeta chains were analyzed by immunosequencing. The authors' pipeline ran thus. Repertoire TCRs were matched against a reference library of SARS-CoV-2-specific TCRs generated with the MIRA antigen-specificity platform. Breadth meant the fraction of unique TCRs that were SARS-CoV-2-associated, whereas depth meant the fraction of total T cells that were SARS-CoV-2-associated. Each spike-specific TCR was assigned to its reactive spike region and to a CD4 or CD8 class using the MIRA data. Log10-transformed breadth and depth values were compared by one-way ANOVA with Sidak's multiple comparisons tests. Held by TCRdb, this immuneACCESS table contains in-frame sequences only and omits some clones. Under half of the omission traces to an unresolved V gene where checked; the cause of the rest is unknown. That table gives V, J and clone size, and the DNA gave D and trimming. The sample profile shows around 79,000 clones; nearly 90% of them were found once. The ten biggest clones cover about 1.4% of the sample.

About this clone: Its target antigen remains unknown. Base quality data are lacking; no much larger clone is found one base away.

Based on the germline V gene (reference sequence), the CDR1 and CDR2 sequences are SGHKS and YYEKEE. The CDR3 holds 14 amino acids from the cysteine to the phenylalanine. Just the 42-base CDR3 DNA is kept, in frame starting at base 1. Relative to germline, V is 4 bases shorter and J is 4 bases shorter, with 14 bases between their ends. The chain is assembled from TRBV5-5 and TRBJ1-2, and TRBD1 may be the D gene, going by 6 matching bases. The origin of this receptor is an adult in good health. Sequencing used peripheral blood, obtained on day 0 of AZD1222 vaccination. This receptor has the CDR3 CASSITGTPYGYTF. The nucleotide sequence is given as TGTGCCAGCAGCATAACCGGGACACCCTATGGCTACACCTTC.